A selection of T cell receptor beta chains follows, all from one sample in a study of blood T cell repertoires in COVID-19. The protocol was immunoSEQ multiplex PCR, while the TCRdb copy is restricted to in-frame clones and leaves out a portion. The sample yields 150,000 or so clones, around 84% seen once. Sequencing was carried out using peripheral blood. The receptors were gathered from a woman aged 80 or over with acute or convalescent COVID-19. The CDR3 runs from the conserved cysteine through the conserved F or W. The D gene is left open where the match is weak. Some rows mark clone size as missing; the rest say once, few, many or name a class of expanded clone.

CDR3 protein: CASSRTRGGTANYGYTF; CDR3 DNA: TGTGCCAGCAGTCGCACAAGAGGGGGCACCGCTAACTATGGCTACACCTTC; V gene: TRBV6-6; clone size: NA; CDR3 length: 17; D gene: TRBD1; J gene: TRBJ1-2
CDR3 protein: CASSLGGFPDTGELFF; CDR3 DNA: TGTGCCAGCAGCTTAGGCGGGTTTCCGGACACCGGGGAGCTGTTTTTT; V gene: TRBV7-6; clone size: NA; CDR3 length: 16; D gene: NA; J gene: TRBJ2-2
CDR3 protein: CASSPGWAGENTIYF; CDR3 DNA: TGCGCCAGCAGCCCCGGCTGGGCAGGGGAAAACACCATATATTTT; V gene: TRBV23-1; clone size: NA; CDR3 length: 15; D gene: NA; J gene: TRBJ1-3
CDR3 protein: CASSLPGFNQPQHF; CDR3 DNA: TGTGCCAGCAGCCTTCCAGGGTTTAATCAGCCCCAGCATTTT; V gene: TRBV27; clone size: NA; CDR3 length: 14; D gene: NA; J gene: TRBJ1-5
CDR3 protein: CATSERRGRSGNTIYF; CDR3 DNA: TGTGCCACCAGCGAACGTCGCGGCCGCTCTGGAAACACCATATATTTT; V gene: TRBV15; clone size: NA; CDR3 length: 16; D gene: NA; J gene: TRBJ1-3
CDR3 protein: CASSPRQEPNYGYTF; CDR3 DNA: TGTGCCAGCTCACCTCGACAGGAACCTAACTATGGCTACACCTTC; V gene: TRBV18; clone size: NA; CDR3 length: 15; D gene: NA; J gene: TRBJ1-2
CDR3 protein: CAISESRQTNEKLFF; CDR3 DNA: TGTGCCATCAGTGAGTCAAGACAGACTAATGAAAAACTGTTTTTT; V gene: TRBV10-3; clone size: NA; CDR3 length: 15; D gene: NA; J gene: TRBJ1-4
CDR3 protein: CASSPGQGYTEAFF; CDR3 DNA: TGTGCCAGCAGTCCGGGACAGGGATACACTGAAGCTTTCTTT; V gene: TRBV28; clone size: NA; CDR3 length: 14; D gene: TRBD1; J gene: TRBJ1-1
CDR3 protein: CASSQTSVQGGELFF; CDR3 DNA: TGTGCCAGCAGCCAAACTAGCGTGCAGGGCGGGGAGCTGTTTTTT; V gene: TRBV5-4; clone size: NA; CDR3 length: 15; D gene: TRBD2; J gene: TRBJ2-2
CDR3 protein: CASSYLTGAGQPQHF; CDR3 DNA: TGTGCCAGCAGTTACTTGACAGGGGCTGGTCAGCCCCAGCATTTT; V gene: TRBV28; clone size: NA; CDR3 length: 15; D gene: TRBD1; J gene: TRBJ1-5
CDR3 protein: CAISTLGLASYEQYF; CDR3 DNA: TGTGCCATCAGTACCCTTGGGCTAGCGAGTTACGAGCAGTACTTC; V gene: TRBV10-3; clone size: NA; CDR3 length: 15; D gene: NA; J gene: TRBJ2-7
CDR3 protein: CASTASADTQYF; CDR3 DNA: TGTGCCAGTACCGCTAGCGCAGATACGCAGTATTTT; V gene: TRBV19; clone size: NA; CDR3 length: 12; D gene: NA; J gene: TRBJ2-3
CDR3 protein: CASSRQGGRYEQYF; CDR3 DNA: TGTGCCAGCAGTCGACAGGGGGGGAGATACGAGCAGTACTTC; V gene: TRBV2; clone size: once; CDR3 length: 14; D gene: TRBD1; J gene: TRBJ2-7
CDR3 protein: CATQGAGEQFF; CDR3 DNA: TGTGCCACCCAGGGGGCAGGTGAGCAGTTCTTC; V gene: TRBV2; clone size: NA; CDR3 length: 11; D gene: TRBD1; J gene: TRBJ2-1
CDR3 protein: CASSPTDFKNQPQHF; CDR3 DNA: TGTGCCAGCAGTCCGACAGATTTTAAGAATCAGCCCCAGCATTTT; V gene: TRBV27; clone size: NA; CDR3 length: 15; D gene: NA; J gene: TRBJ1-5
CDR3 protein: CASSPLTGPHYNEQFF; CDR3 DNA: TGTGCCAGCAGTCCCCTGACAGGGCCCCACTACAATGAGCAGTTCTTC; V gene: TRBV27; clone size: NA; CDR3 length: 16; D gene: TRBD1; J gene: TRBJ2-1
CDR3 protein: CASWTSGSYEQYF; CDR3 DNA: TGTGCCAGCTGGACTAGCGGGTCCTACGAGCAGTACTTC; V gene: TRBV7-9; clone size: NA; CDR3 length: 13; D gene: TRBD2; J gene: TRBJ2-7
CDR3 protein: CASSQELANRYEQYF; CDR3 DNA: TGTGCCAGCAGCCAAGAACTAGCGAATCGGTACGAGCAGTACTTC; V gene: TRBV4-2; clone size: NA; CDR3 length: 15; D gene: TRBD2; J gene: TRBJ2-7
CDR3 protein: CASSSASGTYYEQYF; CDR3 DNA: TGTGCCAGCAGCTCCGCTAGCGGGACTTACTACGAGCAGTACTTC; V gene: TRBV7-9; clone size: NA; CDR3 length: 15; D gene: TRBD2; J gene: TRBJ2-7
CDR3 protein: CSANQVWEQYF; CDR3 DNA: TGCAGTGCTAACCAGGTTTGGGAGCAGTACTTC; V gene: TRBV20-1; clone size: NA; CDR3 length: 11; D gene: NA; J gene: TRBJ2-7
CDR3 protein: CASSFAGHTDTQYF; CDR3 DNA: TGTGCCAGTAGTTTCGCGGGGCACACAGATACGCAGTATTTT; V gene: TRBV19; clone size: NA; CDR3 length: 14; D gene: NA; J gene: TRBJ2-3
CDR3 protein: CASSRDRNQPQHF; CDR3 DNA: TGTGCCAGCAGCCGGGACAGAAATCAGCCCCAGCATTTT; V gene: TRBV6-4; clone size: NA; CDR3 length: 13; D gene: TRBD1; J gene: TRBJ1-5
CDR3 protein: CASSRTGGFQDEQYF; CDR3 DNA: TGTGCCAGCAGCCGAACGGGAGGGTTTCAAGACGAGCAGTACTTC; V gene: TRBV5-6; clone size: NA; CDR3 length: 15; D gene: TRBD2; J gene: TRBJ2-7
CDR3 protein: CASSPGQIQPQHF; CDR3 DNA: TGTGCCAGCAGTCCCGGACAGATTCAGCCCCAGCATTTT; V gene: TRBV12-3/TRBV12-4; clone size: NA; CDR3 length: 13; D gene: NA; J gene: TRBJ1-5
CDR3 protein: CASSQQGAMNTEAFF; CDR3 DNA: TGTGCCAGCAGCCAACAGGGGGCTATGAACACTGAAGCTTTCTTT; V gene: TRBV3-1/TRBV3-2; clone size: NA; CDR3 length: 15; D gene: TRBD1; J gene: TRBJ1-1
CDR3 protein: CASSQDRSYSNQPQHF; CDR3 DNA: TGTGCCAGCAGCCAGGACAGAAGCTATAGCAATCAGCCCCAGCATTTT; V gene: TRBV5-5; clone size: NA; CDR3 length: 16; D gene: NA; J gene: TRBJ1-5
CDR3 protein: CASSSGQTKPYGYTF; CDR3 DNA: TGTGCCAGCAGTTCGGGACAGACAAAACCTTATGGCTACACCTTC; V gene: TRBV6-1; clone size: NA; CDR3 length: 15; D gene: TRBD1; J gene: TRBJ1-2